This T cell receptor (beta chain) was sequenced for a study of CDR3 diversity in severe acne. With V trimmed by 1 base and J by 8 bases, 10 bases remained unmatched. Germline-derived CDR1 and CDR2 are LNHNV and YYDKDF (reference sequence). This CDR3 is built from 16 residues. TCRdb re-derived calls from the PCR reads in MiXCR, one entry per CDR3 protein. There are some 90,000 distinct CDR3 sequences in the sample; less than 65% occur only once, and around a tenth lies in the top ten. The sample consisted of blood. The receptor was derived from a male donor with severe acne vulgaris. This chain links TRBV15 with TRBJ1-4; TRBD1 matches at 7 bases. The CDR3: CATSRGDSGEEEKLFF. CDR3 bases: TGTGCCACCAGCAGAGGGGACAGCGGAGAAGAAGAAAAACTGTTTTTT.